This TCR beta chain was sequenced in a study of control samples from healthy donors and cancer patients. Generated by immunoSEQ multiplex PCR, the TCRdb table keeps only in-frame clones and is missing some. The sample lists over 25,000 clones; roughly 89% were seen once. The V end lost 7 bases, the J end lost 5 bases, and 12 bases lay between the germline ends. The CDR3 extends over 12 amino acids. CDR1 and CDR2 from the germline V gene are SNHLY and FYNNEI. This clone was detected only a few times. The specimen was PBMCs. This receptor was taken from a woman in her 40s with lung cancer. The genes are TRBV2 and TRBJ2-7; TRBD1 or TRBD2 may be the D gene (6 bases each). In nucleotides, the CDR3 is TGTGCCAGCAACAGGGAGCGGGACGAGCAGTACTTC. This translates into CASNRERDEQYF. Full variable domain (outside the CDR3, taken from reference TRBV2 and TRBJ2-7): EPEVTQTPSHQVTQMGQEVILRCVPISNHLYFYWYRQILGQKVEFLVSFYNNEISEKSEIFDDQFSVERPDGSNFTLKIRSTKLEDSAMYFCASNRERDEQYFGPGTRLTVT.